This TCR beta chain derives from a study of Graves' ophthalmopathy and Graves' hyperthyroidism. Study details: Ahead of any treatment, peripheral blood was obtained at the initial diagnosis. Study-wide results and limits: Also, most clonotypes expanded in the thyroid above 0.001 frequency appeared in blood.

Having ophthalmopathy, the donors showed moderate-to-severe activity, CAS ≥3 and NOSPECS ≥4, with disease lasting under 3 months. If patients had other autoimmune diseases, uncontrolled infections, pregnancy or lactation, they were excluded. RNA transcripts were the source from which TCR beta CDR3 regions were amplified. In the first round, RT-PCR was carried out with HTBI primers, and a multiplex PCR formed the second round. TCRdb itself ran the multiplex PCR reads through MiXCR, one entry per CDR3 protein. The data contain approximately 330,000 distinct CDR3 sequences, around a sixth of them singletons. This clonotype was counted many times. Its antigen is unknown. The TCR originated in an adult man with Graves' ophthalmopathy. The specimen sequenced was peripheral blood.

The CDR3 coding sequence is TGTGCCAGTAGTTCCTTCAGGGGGACTGAAGCTTTCTTT. This codes for CASSSFRGTEAFF. The chain links TRBV19 to TRBJ1-1, with TRBD1 identical over 7 bases. Trimming cost V 5 bases and J 5 bases; bases outside gene matches: 5. The CDR3 is 13 amino acids. Germline V gives CDR1 LNHDA, CDR2 SQIVND (reference sequence).